These T cell receptor beta chains were read from a single sample in a study of T-cell memory formation after mild COVID-19. From the 5' RACE reads, TCRdb called clonotypes with MiXCR, one entry per CDR3 protein. The repertoire consists of about 180,000 distinct CDR3 sequences, with approximately 17% occurring once and the leading ten covering roughly 3.7%. What was sequenced was PBMCs or a T cell subset sorted from them (not recorded which). The receptors derive from a man aged 18 to 30 who had mild COVID-19 (a few samples of this study predate the infection). Cell type and time point are not known. The CDR3 runs from the conserved cysteine through the conserved F or W. D genes are given only for firm matches. Expanded clones are given a class, and other clones once, few, many or no size at all.

abundance: few
j_gene: TRBJ1-2
d_gene: TRBD1
v_gene: TRBV12-3/TRBV12-4
CDR3aa: CASSLKGTGLGYTF
CDR3nt: TGTGCCAGCAGTTTAAAAGGGACAGGCTTGGGCTACACCTTC

abundance: many
j_gene: TRBJ2-3
d_gene: NA
v_gene: TRBV7-6
CDR3aa: CASSFGGAGRTDTQYF
CDR3nt: TGTGCCAGCAGCTTTGGGGGAGCGGGCCGCACAGATACGCAGTATTTT

abundance: many
j_gene: TRBJ2-1
d_gene: NA
v_gene: TRBV7-9
CDR3aa: CASSITGAGNEQFF
CDR3nt: TGTGCCAGCAGTATAACGGGGGCAGGGAATGAGCAGTTCTTC

abundance: NA
j_gene: TRBJ1-1
d_gene: NA
v_gene: TRBV6-2/TRBV6-3
CDR3aa: CASRPSRGRTEAFF
CDR3nt: TGTGCCAGCAGACCCTCTCGGGGGCGGACTGAAGCTTTCTTT

abundance: NA
j_gene: TRBJ2-6
d_gene: NA
v_gene: TRBV7-2
CDR3aa: CASSLGPGAGANVLTF
CDR3nt: TGTGCCAGCAGCTTAGGGCCGGGGGCTGGGGCCAACGTCCTGACTTTC

abundance: few
j_gene: TRBJ2-2
d_gene: NA
v_gene: TRBV9
CDR3aa: CASSVQGSNTGELFF
CDR3nt: TGTGCCAGCAGCGTCCAGGGGTCGAACACCGGGGAGCTGTTTTTT

abundance: few
j_gene: TRBJ2-5
d_gene: NA
v_gene: TRBV7-9
CDR3aa: CASSPRTAQETQYF
CDR3nt: TGTGCCAGCAGCCCCCGGACAGCCCAAGAGACCCAGTACTTC

abundance: NA
j_gene: TRBJ1-4
d_gene: NA
v_gene: TRBV30
CDR3aa: CAWSVGEKLFF
CDR3nt: TGTGCCTGGAGTGTAGGGGAAAAACTGTTTTTT

abundance: NA
j_gene: TRBJ2-2
d_gene: NA
v_gene: TRBV5-1
CDR3aa: CASSLLGAIGSGELFF
CDR3nt: TGCGCCAGCAGCTTGCTGGGGGCCATAGGTTCGGGGGAGCTGTTTTTT

abundance: few
j_gene: TRBJ2-7
d_gene: TRBD1
v_gene: TRBV4-3
CDR3aa: CASSQATGGLYEQYF
CDR3nt: TGCGCCAGCAGCCAAGCGACAGGGGGCCTGTACGAGCAGTACTTC

abundance: few
j_gene: TRBJ2-5
d_gene: NA
v_gene: TRBV12-3/TRBV12-4
CDR3aa: CASSPRWGQETQYF
CDR3nt: TGTGCCAGCAGTCCTCGTTGGGGTCAAGAGACCCAGTACTTC

abundance: once
j_gene: TRBJ1-1
d_gene: TRBD1
v_gene: TRBV29-1
CDR3aa: CSPGTGWTLPEAFF
CDR3nt: TGCAGCCCCGGGACAGGGTGGACGCTCCCTGAAGCTTTCTTT

abundance: few
j_gene: TRBJ1-1
d_gene: TRBD1
v_gene: TRBV5-6
CDR3aa: CASSPRQGRKNTEAFF
CDR3nt: TGTGCCAGCAGCCCAAGACAGGGAAGAAAGAACACTGAAGCTTTCTTT

abundance: NA
j_gene: TRBJ2-1
d_gene: NA
v_gene: TRBV7-2
CDR3aa: CASSLVGGFYNEQFF
CDR3nt: TGTGCCAGCAGCTTAGTGGGGGGCTTCTACAATGAGCAGTTCTTC

abundance: few
j_gene: TRBJ1-3
d_gene: NA
v_gene: TRBV20-1
CDR3aa: CSARGGESNTIYF
CDR3nt: TGCAGTGCTAGAGGGGGGGAGTCAAACACCATATATTTT

abundance: many
j_gene: TRBJ1-5
d_gene: NA
v_gene: TRBV5-1
CDR3aa: CASSFDSNQPQHF
CDR3nt: TGTGCCAGCAGCTTCGATAGCAATCAGCCCCAGCATTTT

abundance: many
j_gene: TRBJ2-3
d_gene: NA
v_gene: TRBV7-9
CDR3aa: CASSGTGSTDTQYF
CDR3nt: TGTGCCAGCAGCGGGACCGGGAGCACAGATACGCAGTATTTT

abundance: NA
j_gene: TRBJ2-3
d_gene: NA
v_gene: TRBV24-1
CDR3aa: CATSDPPGPPRATQYF
CDR3nt: TGTGCCACCAGTGACCCCCCGGGACCCCCTCGGGCTACGCAGTATTTT

abundance: few
j_gene: TRBJ2-4
d_gene: NA
v_gene: TRBV7-2
CDR3aa: CASSSQGPGAKNIQYF
CDR3nt: TGTGCCAGCAGCTCCCAGGGACCTGGGGCCAAAAACATTCAGTACTTC

abundance: medium-sized
j_gene: TRBJ2-3
d_gene: NA
v_gene: TRBV12-3/TRBV12-4
CDR3aa: CASSSQGGTQYF
CDR3nt: TGTGCCAGCAGTTCCCAGGGGGGAACGCAGTATTTT

abundance: NA
j_gene: TRBJ2-1
d_gene: NA
v_gene: TRBV5-5
CDR3aa: CASSFDRINEQFF
CDR3nt: TGTGCCAGCAGCTTCGACAGGATCAATGAGCAGTTCTTC

abundance: few
j_gene: TRBJ2-3
d_gene: NA
v_gene: TRBV29-1
CDR3aa: CGVAAISTDTQYF
CDR3nt: TGCGGGGTAGCGGCCATTAGCACAGATACGCAGTATTTT

abundance: NA
j_gene: TRBJ1-2
d_gene: TRBD1
v_gene: TRBV29-1
CDR3aa: CSVGDRGSYGYTF
CDR3nt: TGCAGCGTTGGGGACAGGGGAAGTTATGGCTACACCTTC

abundance: NA
j_gene: TRBJ1-1
d_gene: NA
v_gene: TRBV24-1
CDR3aa: CATSDLDFPENTEAFF
CDR3nt: TGTGCCACCAGTGATTTGGATTTTCCAGAGAACACTGAAGCTTTCTTT

abundance: few
j_gene: TRBJ2-5
d_gene: NA
v_gene: TRBV5-1
CDR3aa: CASQKGTEQETQYF
CDR3nt: TGCGCCAGTCAAAAGGGGACGGAACAAGAGACCCAGTACTTC

abundance: NA
j_gene: TRBJ1-4
d_gene: TRBD1
v_gene: TRBV4-1
CDR3aa: CASSQPRQGSANEKLFF
CDR3nt: TGCGCCAGCAGCCAACCTAGACAGGGGAGCGCTAATGAAAAACTGTTTTTT

abundance: NA
j_gene: TRBJ2-5
d_gene: NA
v_gene: TRBV12-3/TRBV12-4
CDR3aa: CASGRGAGETQYF
CDR3nt: TGTGCCAGCGGCCGGGGGGCGGGAGAGACCCAGTACTTC

abundance: many
j_gene: TRBJ2-1
d_gene: TRBD2
v_gene: TRBV9
CDR3aa: CASSVGAGAYNEQFF
CDR3nt: TGTGCCAGCAGCGTAGGTGCGGGGGCCTACAATGAGCAGTTCTTC

abundance: few
j_gene: TRBJ1-2
d_gene: TRBD1
v_gene: TRBV5-1
CDR3aa: CASSQQGTDGYTF
CDR3nt: TGCGCCAGCAGCCAACAGGGGACGGATGGCTACACCTTC

abundance: few
j_gene: TRBJ2-4
d_gene: NA
v_gene: TRBV20-1
CDR3aa: CSAHRLGLAKNIQYF
CDR3nt: TGCAGTGCCCACCGACTGGGGTTAGCCAAAAACATTCAGTACTTC

abundance: NA
j_gene: TRBJ1-6
d_gene: NA
v_gene: TRBV28
CDR3aa: CATDSSNSPLHF
CDR3nt: TGTGCCACCGACAGCAGTAATTCACCCCTCCACTTT

abundance: NA
j_gene: TRBJ1-1
d_gene: TRBD1
v_gene: TRBV28
CDR3aa: CASSLPGTGGTEAFF
CDR3nt: TGTGCCAGCAGTTTACCTGGGACAGGGGGCACTGAAGCTTTCTTT

abundance: NA
j_gene: TRBJ2-3
d_gene: TRBD2
v_gene: TRBV5-5
CDR3aa: CASSLGGSGGSDTQYF
CDR3nt: TGTGCCAGCAGCCTCGGGGGTAGCGGGGGGTCAGATACGCAGTATTTT

abundance: few
j_gene: TRBJ1-3
d_gene: NA
v_gene: TRBV20-1
CDR3aa: CSSTAGPGNTIYF
CDR3nt: TGCAGTTCGACCGCAGGGCCTGGAAACACCATATATTTT

abundance: NA
j_gene: TRBJ2-3
d_gene: NA
v_gene: TRBV20-1
CDR3aa: CSAVNADTQYF
CDR3nt: TGCAGTGCCGTGAATGCAGATACGCAGTATTTT

abundance: NA
j_gene: TRBJ2-5
d_gene: NA
v_gene: TRBV7-8
CDR3aa: CASSLGVGQETQYF
CDR3nt: TGTGCCAGCAGCTTAGGTGTAGGACAAGAGACCCAGTACTTC

abundance: few
j_gene: TRBJ1-5
d_gene: TRBD1
v_gene: TRBV27
CDR3aa: CASSRDRGQPQHF
CDR3nt: TGTGCCAGCAGCCGAGACAGGGGTCAGCCCCAGCATTTT

abundance: NA
j_gene: TRBJ2-5
d_gene: NA
v_gene: TRBV7-9
CDR3aa: CASSYGDHRRETQYF
CDR3nt: TGTGCCAGCAGCTACGGGGACCACCGCAGGGAGACCCAGTACTTC

abundance: NA
j_gene: TRBJ2-2
d_gene: NA
v_gene: TRBV24-1
CDR3aa: CATSDTGELFF
CDR3nt: TGTGCCACCAGTGACACCGGGGAGCTGTTTTTT

abundance: few
j_gene: TRBJ1-4
d_gene: TRBD1
v_gene: TRBV20-1
CDR3aa: CSVPRGQGNEKLFF
CDR3nt: TGCAGTGTTCCGAGGGGACAGGGAAATGAAAAACTGTTTTTT

abundance: NA
j_gene: TRBJ1-1
d_gene: NA
v_gene: TRBV7-2
CDR3aa: CASSLVPEVNTEAFF
CDR3nt: TGTGCCAGCAGCTTAGTGCCGGAGGTCAACACTGAAGCTTTCTTT

abundance: few
j_gene: TRBJ2-5
d_gene: TRBD2
v_gene: TRBV7-2
CDR3aa: CASSLVHGGETQYF
CDR3nt: TGTGCCAGCAGCTTAGTACACGGGGGGGAGACCCAGTACTTC

abundance: NA
j_gene: TRBJ2-2
d_gene: NA
v_gene: TRBV29-1
CDR3aa: CSVGGYLNTGELFF
CDR3nt: TGCAGCGTTGGGGGTTATCTGAACACCGGGGAGCTGTTTTTT

abundance: few
j_gene: TRBJ1-5
d_gene: NA
v_gene: TRBV7-9
CDR3aa: CASSFLGNQPQHF
CDR3nt: TGTGCCAGCAGCTTTTTAGGCAATCAGCCCCAGCATTTT

abundance: few
j_gene: TRBJ1-1
d_gene: NA
v_gene: TRBV7-9
CDR3aa: CASSLLNALNTEAFF
CDR3nt: TGTGCCAGCAGCCTACTGAACGCCTTGAACACTGAAGCTTTCTTT

abundance: NA
j_gene: TRBJ1-1
d_gene: NA
v_gene: TRBV6-5
CDR3aa: CASSRLGWVRDTEAFF
CDR3nt: TGTGCCAGCAGTAGGTTAGGTTGGGTTAGGGACACTGAAGCTTTCTTT

abundance: NA
j_gene: TRBJ1-6
d_gene: TRBD1
v_gene: TRBV5-4
CDR3aa: CASSQDRSWTPLHF
CDR3nt: TGTGCCAGCAGCCAGGACAGGAGTTGGACACCCCTCCACTTT

abundance: NA
j_gene: TRBJ2-7
d_gene: TRBD1
v_gene: TRBV7-8
CDR3aa: CASSLRWPGQGHEQYF
CDR3nt: TGTGCCAGCAGCTTAAGATGGCCGGGACAGGGGCACGAGCAGTACTTC

abundance: few
j_gene: TRBJ2-7
d_gene: TRBD2
v_gene: TRBV5-1
CDR3aa: CASSELGEILWRGKAYEQYF
CDR3nt: TGCGCCAGCAGCGAGTTGGGGGAAATTCTGTGGCGGGGGAAGGCCTACGAGCAGTACTTC

abundance: many
j_gene: TRBJ2-1
d_gene: TRBD2
v_gene: TRBV7-7
CDR3aa: CASSAVLAGGPNEQFF
CDR3nt: TGTGCCAGCAGCGCGGTACTAGCGGGGGGGCCGAATGAGCAGTTCTTC

abundance: NA
j_gene: TRBJ1-5
d_gene: NA
v_gene: TRBV2
CDR3aa: CASSLDPGTNQPQHF
CDR3nt: TGTGCCAGCAGTCTAGACCCGGGAACTAATCAGCCCCAGCATTTT

abundance: NA
j_gene: TRBJ1-2
d_gene: NA
v_gene: TRBV24-1
CDR3aa: CATSDPARGLNYGYTF
CDR3nt: TGTGCCACCAGTGATCCGGCCCGGGGACTAAACTATGGCTACACCTTC

abundance: few
j_gene: TRBJ1-6
d_gene: NA
v_gene: TRBV2
CDR3aa: CASRPGPDSPLHF
CDR3nt: TGTGCCAGCAGACCGGGACCGGATTCACCCCTCCACTTT